The next 14 T cell receptor beta chains were all read from a single sample in a study of blood T cell repertoires in COVID-19. Method: immunoSEQ multiplex PCR; TCRdb's copy keeps in-frame clones and lacks some. The sample includes about 310,000 clones, about 90% of them seen just once. Sequencing was done on a sample of peripheral blood. All receptors come from a woman aged 45-65 years who had recovered from COVID-19.

The rearrangement joins TRBV3-1 (or the pseudogene TRBV3-2) to TRBJ2-2; tentatively, D is TRBD2 (6 bases). The CDR3 has 15 amino acids. Germline lookup yields CDR1 LGHDT and CDR2 YNNKEL (reference sequence). V was shortened by 5 bases and J by 5 bases, with 15 bases between the two germline ends. CDR3 bases: TGTGCCAGCAGCACTACGGGACTGAAAACCGGGGAGCTGTTTTTT. This sequence encodes CASSTTGLKTGELFF.

There are a few counts of this clone. The V call is TRBV2, the J call TRBJ1-5, with D tentatively TRBD1 (6 bases). Germline-derived CDR1 and CDR2 are SNHLY and FYNNEI. V gave up 6 bases and J gave up 3 bases, with 12 bases separating them. The CDR3 is 14 residues long. The CDR3 region is CASSPGQTNQPQHF. CDR3 coding DNA: TGTGCCAGCAGCCCCGGACAGACCAATCAGCCCCAGCATTTT.

This chain links TRBV28 with TRBJ2-5; no clear D gene. Trimming cost V 4 bases and J 11 bases, with 14 bases left between them. CDR3 length: 12 amino acids. Per the germline V gene, CDR1 is MDHEN and CDR2 is SYDVKM. The CDR3 DNA follows: TGTGCCAGCAGTTCCCTTGGCCTTAATCAGTACTTC. Its translation: CASSSLGLNQYF. The full variable domain, completed using reference TRBV28 and TRBJ2-5, is DVKVTQSSRYLVKRTGEKVFLECVQDMDHENMFWYRQDPGLGLRLIYFSYDVKMKEKGDIPEGYSVSREKKERFSLILESASTNQTSMYLCASSSLGLNQYFGPGTRLLVL.

This clone was seen only once. The rearrangement uses TRBV27 and TRBJ2-1; the match to TRBD2 covers 10 bases. CDR1 is MNHEY, CDR2 SMNVEV, per germline (reference sequence). J was trimmed by 3 bases and V by 3 bases; bases with no gene match: 5. The CDR3 contains 16 residues. The CDR3 region has the DNA TGTGCCAGCAGTTTTCCTAGCGGGAGAGGCTACAATGAGCAGTTCTTC. Protein product: CASSFPSGRGYNEQFF.

The chain uses TRBV19 and TRBJ1-6, with D possibly being TRBD1 (5 bases). This CDR3 has 15 amino acids. Trimming stripped 6 bases from V and 5 bases from J, with 14 bases between. Germline V gene data show CDR1 as LNHDA and CDR2 as SQIVND (reference sequence). DNA for the CDR3: TGTGCCAGTAGCCATGGACAAGAAAATAATTCACCCCTCCACTTT. Translating it yields CASSHGQENNSPLHF.

The rearrangement uses TRBV28 and TRBJ2-3, with 10 bases matching TRBD2. With V trimmed by 5 bases and J by 6 bases, 11 bases remained unmatched. The length of the CDR3 is 16 residues. Germline V gene sequence: CDR1 MDHEN, CDR2 SYDVKM. The DNA of the CDR3 is TGTGCCAGCAGTGAAGATACTAGCGGGGTTTTCGATACGCAGTATTTT. It encodes CASSEDTSGVFDTQYF.

The chain joins TRBV11-1 to TRBJ2-7; D is ambiguous. V was trimmed by 6 bases and J by 5 bases, leaving 20 bases between them. The CDR3 sequence is 15 residues long. Germline lookup yields CDR1 SGHAT and CDR2 FQDESV (reference sequence). The chain's CDR3 is CASSINPELSHEQYF. The CDR3 nucleotides are TGTGCCAGCAGTATAAACCCGGAGCTATCCCACGAGCAGTACTTC.

This sequence joins TRBV7-9 and TRBJ2-7, with 9 bases matching TRBD1. The J segment lost 5 bases and the V segment lost 9 bases, leaving 8 bases of the junction unmatched. Germline V CDR1 and CDR2: SEHNR, FQNEAQ (reference sequence). The CDR3 runs 13 residues. CDR3 amino acids: CASTGGVTHEQYF. As DNA, the CDR3 is TGTGCCAGTACAGGGGGCGTTACCCACGAGCAGTACTTC.

About this clone: The same CDR3 can be traced to other DNA sequences in this sample. The chain recombines TRBV7-9 with TRBJ1-6; TRBD1 agrees at 8 bases. CDR1 SEHNR and CDR2 FQNEAQ come from the germline V gene (reference sequence). The CDR3 loop spans 15 amino acids. With V trimmed by 2 bases and J by 9 bases, 6 bases remained unmatched. The CDR3 DNA sequence: TGTGCCAGCAGCTTAAATCAGGGGGCGAGTTCACCCCTCCACTTT. Residues: CASSLNQGASSPLHF.

This rearrangement joins TRBV11-2 to TRBJ1-1; possibly TRBD1 for D (6 bases). V lost 5 bases and J lost 6, with 13 bases in between. Germline CDR1 and CDR2: SGHAT and FQNNGV. This CDR3 comprises 13 residues. The CDR3: CASSENRVPEAFF. CDR3 sequence (DNA): TGTGCCAGCAGCGAGAACAGGGTCCCTGAAGCTTTCTTT.

This chain connects TRBV5-1 to TRBJ2-7, with D possibly TRBD1 on 6 matching bases. V was clipped by 1 base and J by 6 bases, with 14 bases between them. The CDR3 spans 14 residues. Germline assignment: CDR1 SGHRS and CDR2 YFSETQ. In DNA, the CDR3 is TGCGCCAGCAGCTTGCAAGGGGGACAACCCGAGCAGTACTTC. It codes for CASSLQGGQPEQYF.

The chain has TRBV11-2 and TRBJ2-1; 7 nucleotides match TRBD2. Germline-derived CDR1 and CDR2 are SGHAT and FQNNGV. The V segment lost 3 bases and the J segment 4 bases; nucleotides outside the gene matches: 9. The CDR3 is 16 residues long. The CDR3 nucleotides read TGTGCCAGCAGCTTTGTCTTGGTGCGGGGGTACAATGAGCAGTTCTTC. This sequence encodes CASSFVLVRGYNEQFF. Full variable domain (outside the CDR3, taken from reference TRBV11-2 and TRBJ2-1): EAGVAQSPRYKIIEKRQSVAFWCNPISGHATLYWYQQILGQGPKLLIQFQNNGVVDDSQLPKDRFSAERLKGVDSTLKIQPAKLEDSAVYLCASSFVLVRGYNEQFFGPGTRLTVL.

In DNA, the CDR3 is TGTGCCTGGAGTTCTGAGAGCACTGAAGCTTTCTTT. Protein product: CAWSSESTEAFF. This chain connects TRBV30 to TRBJ1-1; D is unclear. Trimming removed 2 bases from V and 4 bases from J, with 8 bases in between. Germline V CDR1 and CDR2: GTSNPN, SVGIG (reference sequence). There are 12 residues in the CDR3.

The J gene is TRBJ1-3, the V gene TRBV28; D is ambiguous. CDR3 length: 14 amino acids. Trimming removed 3 bases at V and 1 base at J, with 7 bases between. The germline V gene has CDR1 MDHEN and CDR2 SYDVKM. CDR3 coding DNA: TGTGCCAGCAGTTTTCCAGGATCTGGAAACACCATATATTTT. Translated: CASSFPGSGNTIYF. Looking up the rest from reference TRBV28 and TRBJ1-3 gives the full variable domain: DVKVTQSSRYLVKRTGEKVFLECVQDMDHENMFWYRQDPGLGLRLIYFSYDVKMKEKGDIPEGYSVSREKKERFSLILESASTNQTSMYLCASSFPGSGNTIYFGEGSWLTVV.